A single sample is the source of the 22 T cell receptor beta chains below, sequenced in a study of Ad26.COV2.S vaccination and SARS-CoV-2 variants. Some clones are missing from TCRdb's copy, which holds only in-frame ones; the method was immunoSEQ multiplex PCR. This table has 300,000 to 400,000 clones, less than 90% appearing once. As for treatment: 15 to 20 received Ad26.COV2.S at low or high dose, single or two shots; several received placebo; per-sample allocation not given. Specimens were obtained on day 63 following the first vaccine or placebo injection. The input for sequencing was peripheral blood, taken in a trial of Ad26.COV2.S vaccine versus placebo. The receptors come from a person between 18 and 60 years old who received the Ad26.COV2.S COVID-19 vaccine or a placebo.

This rearrangement joins TRBV6-5 to TRBJ1-2; 8 nucleotides agree with TRBD1. The CDR3 has 14 residues. Germline V CDR1 and CDR2: MNHEY, SVGAGI. V was pared by 5 bases and J by 5 bases, with 7 bases of the junction left unmatched. Here the CDR3 reads CASSPGTGPYGYTF. The CDR3 nucleotides read TGTGCCAGCAGTCCCGGGACAGGACCTTATGGCTACACCTTC.

This chain connects TRBV4-1 to TRBJ1-2, with D hard to call. The germline gives CDR1 MGHRA, CDR2 YSYEKL. The CDR3 totals 14 residues. Trimming pared 3 bases from V and 4 bases from J, leaving 12 bases between. This CDR3 reads CASSQDGESYGYTF. CDR3 in DNA: TGCGCCAGCAGCCAGGACGGAGAATCCTATGGCTACACCTTC.

This chain links TRBV19 with TRBJ1-2, with D unclear. The germline V gene has CDR1 LNHDA and CDR2 SQIVND (reference sequence). This CDR3 comprises 12 residues. V lost 9 bases, J lost 4 bases, and 12 bases lay in between. The CDR3 reads CASARTGYGYTF. The CDR3 nucleotides are TGTGCCAGCGCCAGGACGGGCTATGGCTACACCTTC.

The chain carries TRBV7-2 and TRBJ1-2; D gene unclear. Trimming pared 5 bases from V and 0 bases from J, leaving 7 bases between. Germline V lookup: CDR1 SGHTA, CDR2 FQGNSA. This CDR3 spans 13 amino acids. The CDR3 DNA sequence: TGTGCCAGCAGCCATACAGCTAACTATGGCTACACCTTC. Translated, it gives CASSHTANYGYTF.

This clone appeared once. The V call is TRBV9, the J call TRBJ1-6, with 10 bases lining up with TRBD1. Germline CDR1 is SGDLS and CDR2 is YYNGEE. The CDR3 has 14 amino acids. With V trimmed by 5 bases and J by 10 bases, 6 bases remained unmatched. The CDR3 is CASRTGGAGSPLHF. The CDR3 nucleotides read TGTGCCAGCAGGACAGGGGGCGCCGGGTCACCCCTCCACTTT.

This clone was found a few times. The chain couples TRBV6-6 to TRBJ2-2; D may be TRBD1 (5 bases). Germline V CDR1 and CDR2: MNHNY, SVGAGI (reference sequence). The CDR3 length is 15 residues. Trimming pared 2 bases from V and 4 bases from J, leaving 11 bases between. The CDR3 DNA reads TGTGCCAGCAGTTACAGAACAGGCCTCACCGGGGAGCTGTTTTTT. Translation gives CASSYRTGLTGELFF.

The count of this clone is one. The rearrangement joins TRBV7-9 to TRBJ1-2, with 10 bases identical to TRBD1. In germline, CDR1 is SEHNR, CDR2 FQNEAQ (reference sequence). Germline trimming cut 2 bases from V and 3 bases from J; bases unmatched to any gene: 12. This CDR3 has 18 amino acids. The CDR3 nucleotides are TGTGCCAGCAGCTTACCCCGGACAGGGGGTCTCATCTACTATGGCTACACCTTC. Its protein is CASSLPRTGGLIYYGYTF. Full variable domain (remainder filled in from reference TRBV7-9 and TRBJ1-2): DTGVSQNPRHKITKRGQNVTFRCDPISEHNRLYWYRQTLGQGPEFLTYFQNEAQLEKSRLLSDRFSAERPKGSFSTLEIQRTEQGDSAMYLCASSLPRTGGLIYYGYTFGSGTRLTVV.

This chain connects TRBV4-1 to TRBJ2-7; D unresolved. V was shortened by 1 base and J by 5 bases, with 12 bases between the two germline ends. CDR3 size: 14 residues. In germline, CDR1 is MGHRA, CDR2 YSYEKL. CDR3 amino acids: CASSQGAVTHEQYF. The CDR3 DNA sequence: TGCGCCAGCAGCCAAGGGGCAGTTACCCACGAGCAGTACTTC.

This clone was recorded only once. The V call is TRBV4-1, the J call TRBJ2-6; TRBD2 is a possible D gene (5 bases). V dropped 4 bases and J dropped 0 bases, with 7 bases sitting between them. Germline V lookup: CDR1 MGHRA, CDR2 YSYEKL. The CDR3 has 15 amino acids. CDR3 bases: TGCGCCAGCAGCCTTCGGGGCTCTGGGGCCAACGTCCTGACTTTC. It encodes CASSLRGSGANVLTF.

This clone came up once. The chain has TRBV29-1 and TRBJ1-5; D remains ambiguous. V dropped 5 bases and J dropped 0 bases, with 14 bases sitting between them. There are 15 residues in the CDR3. Germline CDR1 and CDR2: SQVTM and ANQGSEA. The CDR3 spells CSVRIGPNSNQPQHF. The CDR3 nucleotides read TGCAGCGTTCGAATCGGGCCGAATAGCAATCAGCCCCAGCATTTT.

This chain joins TRBV3-1 (or the pseudogene TRBV3-2) and TRBJ2-2; D possibly matches TRBD1 or TRBD2 (5 bases each). CDR3 size: 13 residues. V dropped 2 bases and J dropped 6 bases, with 7 bases sitting between them. Germline assignment: CDR1 LGHDT and CDR2 YNNKEL (reference sequence). In nucleotides, the CDR3 is TGTGCCAGCAGCCAACAGGGAGCCGGGGAGCTGTTTTTT. It yields the protein CASSQQGAGELFF.

The genes are TRBV20-1 and TRBJ1-2; D may be TRBD1 (5 bases). This CDR3 has 11 amino acids. Trimming shortened V by 0 bases and J by 8 bases, and 7 bases separated the two germline ends. Germline CDR1 is DFQATT and CDR2 is SNEGSKA (reference sequence). For the CDR3, the DNA is TGCAGTGCTAGAGAGACAGCAGGCTACACCTTC. It specifies CSARETAGYTF.

The chain joins TRBV6-5 to TRBJ1-6; D call uncertain. Germline V gene lookup returns CDR1 MNHEY and CDR2 SVGAGI. The CDR3 contains 16 residues. V was shortened by 4 bases and J by 0 bases, with 10 bases between the two germline ends. This CDR3 reads CASSLLRSSYNSPLHF. The CDR3 DNA is TGTGCCAGCAGTTTGTTGAGGAGCTCCTATAATTCACCCCTCCACTTT.

The chain is built from TRBV9 and TRBJ2-1; TRBD1 matches at 8 bases. In germline, CDR1 is SGDLS, CDR2 YYNGEE. The CDR3 runs to 15 residues. With V trimmed by 3 bases and J by 4 bases, 6 bases remained unmatched. The DNA for the CDR3 is TGTGCCAGCAGCGGAGGACAGGGTTCATACAATGAGCAGTTCTTC. Protein sequence: CASSGGQGSYNEQFF.

On this clone: Its ends do not fully match the called genes, so a read error is possible. This chain joins TRBV27 and TRBJ2-7; tentatively, D is TRBD1 (6 bases). The germline CDR1 and CDR2 sequences are MNHEY and SMNVEV (reference sequence). CDR3 length: 14 amino acids. The CDR3: CASSLLGQGNEQYF. The CDR3, as DNA: TGTGCCAGCAGCTTATTGGGACAAGGAAACGAGCAGTACTTC.

The chain recombines TRBV4-1 with TRBJ1-2, with unresolved D. The CDR3 spans 15 residues. The germline V gene encodes CDR1 MGHRA and CDR2 YSYEKL. Trimming removed 3 bases from V and 3 bases from J, with 14 bases in between. The CDR3 DNA follows: TGCGCCAGCAGCCACATCCGGTGGCACCACTATGGCTACACCTTC. Translation: CASSHIRWHHYGYTF.

The chain recombines TRBV4-3 with TRBJ2-3, with a weak D call TRBD2 (6 bases). The V gene lost 5 bases and the J gene lost 1 base, with 13 bases spanning the gap. This CDR3 comprises 15 residues. Per the germline V gene, CDR1 is LGHNA and CDR2 is YSLEER. Here the CDR3 DNA reads TGCGCCAGCAGCTTCCGACTAGGGGGCACAGATACGCAGTATTTT. Translating gives CASSFRLGGTDTQYF.

V gene TRBV28 combines with J gene TRBJ2-1; 8 bases match TRBD1. The ends lost 5 bases at V and 6 bases at J; junction bases unmatched: 9. CDR1 is MDHEN and CDR2 is SYDVKM in the germline V gene. The CDR3 is 15 residues long. CDR3: CASSPRTGMGNEQFF. The CDR3 DNA follows: TGTGCCAGCAGTCCCCGGACAGGGATGGGCAATGAGCAGTTCTTC.

The rearrangement links TRBV29-1 to TRBJ2-1, with a tentative D call TRBD2 (7 bases). Trimming took 6 bases from V and 4 from J, leaving 16 bases between them. Germline V gene lookup returns CDR1 SQVTM and CDR2 ANQGSEA. There are 14 residues in the CDR3. For the CDR3, the DNA is TGCAGCGTCGTGGGGGCGGGGGCTTACAATGAGCAGTTCTTC. Translation gives CSVVGAGAYNEQFF.

J is TRBJ2-3 and V is TRBV19; D tentatively reads TRBD1 or TRBD2 (6 bases each). With 6 bases removed from V and 6 bases from J, the gap between germline ends came to 16 bases. In germline, CDR1 is LNHDA, CDR2 SQIVND (reference sequence). The CDR3 is 14 residues long. CDR3 protein: CASSWRGGRDTQYF. In nucleotides, the CDR3 is TGTGCCAGTAGCTGGAGAGGGGGGCGGGATACGCAGTATTTT.

The chain carries TRBV23-1 and TRBJ2-1; no clear D. TRBV23-1 is an ORF, and what it does is uncertain. This CDR3 has 17 amino acids. V lost 3 bases and J 0 bases, leaving 15 bases between the germline ends. The CDR3 DNA is TGCGCCAGCAGTCACAGCCCATCAGAAAACTCCTACAATGAGCAGTTCTTC. It is translated as CASSHSPSENSYNEQFF.

The chain has TRBV5-1 and TRBJ1-6, with TRBD1 as a possible D gene (5 bases). CDR3 length: 14 amino acids. V was shortened by 0 bases and J by 9 bases, with 10 bases between the two germline ends. Germline CDR1 is SGHRS and CDR2 is YFSETQ. The CDR3 here is CASSLGGSVSPLHF. As DNA, the CDR3 is TGCGCCAGCAGCTTGGGGGGGAGCGTTTCACCCCTCCACTTT.